Sequencing of this T cell receptor beta chain was carried out in a study of T cells in Graves' hyperthyroidism and ophthalmopathy. Overall study results and limits: Most thyroid-expanded clonotypes above 0.001 were also found in blood.

Germline V lookup: CDR1 KGHDR, CDR2 SFDVKD. There are 14 residues in the CDR3. With 1 base removed from V and 1 base from J, the gap between germline ends came to 4 bases. This clonotype was found many times. The antigen is undetermined. The hyperthyroidism patients had all been newly diagnosed, and their disease duration was under 2 months. Their ages ranged from 18 to 65 years. Uncontrolled infection, other autoimmune disease, pregnancy or lactation excluded patients. Clinical symptoms, serum thyroxine, TRAb, thyroid ultrasound and orbital computed tomography informed diagnoses. Amplification targeted TCR beta CDR3 regions from RNA transcripts. Initially, a first-round RT-PCR of the TCR CDR3 employed the HTBI primer set. TCRdb recomputed calls from the multiplex PCR reads with MiXCR, one row per CDR3 protein. The table records 560,000 or so distinct CDR3 sequences, about 43% of them present only once.

Sequenced input: peripheral blood or thyroid tissue (not recorded which). This TCR derives from a woman aged 18-29 years with Graves' hyperthyroidism. This chain links TRBV24-1 with TRBJ1-5; no reliable D call. For the CDR3, the DNA is TGTGCCACCAGTGATTTTGCGAGCAATCAGCCCCAGCATTTT. It translates to CATSDFASNQPQHF.